These T cell receptor beta chains were read from a single sample in a study of T cell responses to AZD1222 COVID-19 vaccine. Here immunoSEQ multiplex PCR was the method, and the copy in TCRdb shows in-frame clones only, minus some. The sample records 80,000 to 95,000 clones, about 78% being singletons. Material: peripheral blood, obtained on day 0 of AZD1222 vaccination. The receptors were sampled from an adult in good health. Both conserved end residues are part of each CDR3. A D gene is named only where the DNA matches it firmly. Some rows mark clone size as missing; the rest say once, few, many or name a class of expanded clone.

v_call	d_call	clone_size	j_call	cdr3_aa	cdr3_nt
TRBV27	TRBD1	NA	TRBJ2-5	CASSWTGTYQETQYF	TGTGCCAGCAGCTGGACAGGGACGTACCAAGAGACCCAGTACTTC
TRBV5-1	NA	once	TRBJ2-7	CASSYTGRAYEQYF	TGCGCCAGCAGCTACACAGGGCGCGCCTACGAGCAGTACTTC
TRBV28	NA	few	TRBJ2-7	CASSTGKYEQYF	TGTGCCAGCAGTACAGGGAAGTACGAGCAGTACTTC
TRBV24-1	NA	NA	TRBJ2-5	CATSDFGDQETQYF	TGTGCCACCAGTGATTTCGGGGACCAAGAGACCCAGTACTTC
TRBV2	TRBD1	NA	TRBJ1-5	CASSDRTGGTQPQHF	TGTGCCAGCAGCGATAGGACAGGGGGAACCCAGCCCCAGCATTTT
TRBV6-5	NA	NA	TRBJ2-7	CASGIDRQINYEQYF	TGTGCCAGCGGGATCGACAGGCAAATAAATTACGAGCAGTACTTC
TRBV2	NA	once	TRBJ2-5	CASSEVQEGTQYF	TGTGCCAGCAGTGAAGTTCAGGAGGGGACCCAGTACTTC
TRBV12-5	NA	NA	TRBJ1-1	CASGLEVPLNTEAFF	TGTGCTAGTGGTTTGGAAGTTCCCCTGAACACTGAAGCTTTCTTT
TRBV27	NA	NA	TRBJ1-6	CASSSVGHSPLHF	TGTGCCAGCAGTTCGGTCGGACATTCACCCCTCCACTTT
TRBV5-4	TRBD2	NA	TRBJ2-1	CASSSYSGSNNEQFF	TGTGCCAGCAGCTCGTATAGCGGGAGTAACAATGAGCAGTTCTTC
TRBV5-1	NA	few	TRBJ2-3	CASSLGGLGTDTQYF	TGCGCCAGCAGCTTGGGCGGGCTTGGCACAGATACGCAGTATTTT
TRBV7-2	NA	NA	TRBJ2-7	CASSLSGRYEQYF	TGTGCCAGCAGCTTATCCGGCCGCTACGAGCAGTACTTC
TRBV27	NA	NA	TRBJ2-2	CASRRLQSTGELFF	TGTGCCAGCAGGAGACTCCAGTCCACCGGGGAGCTGTTTTTT
TRBV18	NA	NA	TRBJ1-1	CASSPTGDEAFF	TGTGCCAGCTCACCAACCGGGGACGAAGCTTTCTTT
TRBV10-3	TRBD2	NA	TRBJ2-1	CAISESTASGSHEQFF	TGTGCCATCAGTGAGTCGACGGCTAGCGGGAGCCATGAGCAGTTCTTC
TRBV7-9	NA	few	TRBJ1-1	CASSLQDVNTEAFF	TGTGCCAGCAGCCTCCAAGACGTGAACACTGAAGCTTTCTTT
TRBV14	NA	NA	TRBJ2-4	CASSQVDMGKNIQYF	TGTGCCAGCAGCCAAGTCGACATGGGCAAAAACATTCAGTACTTC
TRBV28	NA	NA	TRBJ2-6	CASRDSSGANVLTF	TGTGCCAGCAGAGACAGCTCTGGGGCCAACGTCCTGACTTTC
TRBV6-2/TRBV6-3	NA	NA	TRBJ2-7	CASSYPAIEQYF	TGTGCCAGCAGTTACCCGGCTATCGAGCAGTACTTC
TRBV6-5	TRBD1	NA	TRBJ2-7	CASDTGTGTYEQYF	TGTGCCAGCGACACCGGGACAGGGACCTACGAGCAGTACTTC
TRBV6-1	NA	NA	TRBJ2-1	CASSENYNEQFF	TGTGCCAGCAGTGAAAATTACAATGAGCAGTTCTTC
TRBV5-1	NA	NA	TRBJ2-3	CASSAGSTDTQYF	TGCGCCAGCAGCGCCGGAAGCACAGATACGCAGTATTTT
TRBV11-1	NA	NA	TRBJ2-7	CASSLDPKYF	TGTGCCAGCAGCTTAGACCCCAAGTACTTC
TRBV2	NA	NA	TRBJ1-2	CASSEEAGYGGGYTF	TGTGCCAGCAGTGAAGAGGCGGGATATGGAGGTGGCTACACCTTC
TRBV18	TRBD2	few	TRBJ2-3	CASSPGTSGRAADTQYF	TGTGCCAGCTCTCCCGGGACTAGCGGGAGAGCAGCAGATACGCAGTATTTT
TRBV2	NA	NA	TRBJ2-3	CASSELGDTQYF	TGTGCCAGCAGTGAGTTAGGGGATACGCAGTATTTT
TRBV19	NA	few	TRBJ1-5	CASKIAWGGNQPQHF	TGTGCCAGTAAAATCGCTTGGGGAGGCAATCAGCCCCAGCATTTT
TRBV5-5	NA	NA	TRBJ2-2	CASSHQAGQNTGELFF	TGTGCCAGCAGCCACCAAGCGGGCCAGAACACCGGGGAGCTGTTTTTT
TRBV21-1	NA	once	TRBJ2-1	CASSKALSSGRDNEQFF	TGTGCCAGCAGCAAAGCGTTGTCCAGCGGGAGAGATAATGAGCAGTTCTTC
TRBV7-8	NA	NA	TRBJ2-7	CASSLTTIYEQYF	TGTGCCAGCAGCTTAACAACTATCTACGAGCAGTACTTC
TRBV19	NA	NA	TRBJ2-1	CASSRGGVGEQFF	TGTGCCAGTAGTCGAGGGGGAGTAGGGGAGCAGTTCTTC
TRBV7-8	TRBD1	NA	TRBJ1-1	CASSDLLSTGVEAFF	TGTGCCAGCAGCGATCTACTATCGACAGGGGTTGAAGCTTTCTTT
TRBV6-2/TRBV6-3	NA	NA	TRBJ2-1	CASSYGGYRYNEQFF	TGTGCCAGCAGTTACGGAGGATACCGCTACAATGAGCAGTTCTTC
TRBV28	NA	NA	TRBJ1-3	CASSLWQGNTIYF	TGTGCCAGCAGTTTATGGCAAGGAAACACCATATATTTT
TRBV28	NA	NA	TRBJ1-5	CASSLYGQSPQHF	TGTGCCAGCAGTCTGTACGGACAATCGCCCCAGCATTTT
TRBV20-1	NA	NA	TRBJ2-1	CSAENNEQFF	TGCAGTGCTGAGAACAATGAGCAGTTCTTC
TRBV5-1	TRBD1	NA	TRBJ2-2	CASQSTGGYTGELFF	TGCGCCAGTCAATCTACAGGGGGTTACACCGGGGAGCTGTTTTTT
TRBV5-1	TRBD2	few	TRBJ2-3	CASSLATSDLTDTQYF	TGCGCCAGCAGCTTAGCGACTAGCGATTTAACAGATACGCAGTATTTT
TRBV7-2	NA	once	TRBJ2-1	CASSLDSRPYNEQFF	TGTGCCAGCAGCTTAGATAGTCGGCCCTACAATGAGCAGTTCTTC
TRBV29-1	NA	NA	TRBJ2-7	CSVVSGNYYEQYF	TGCAGCGTTGTATCGGGGAATTACTACGAGCAGTACTTC
TRBV24-1	NA	NA	TRBJ2-1	CATSDHRASNEQFF	TGTGCCACCAGTGATCACAGGGCCTCCAATGAGCAGTTCTTC
TRBV28	TRBD1	NA	TRBJ1-4	CASSTYQGAGEKLFF	TGTGCCAGCAGCACCTACCAGGGGGCAGGGGAAAAACTGTTTTTT
TRBV10-3	NA	NA	TRBJ2-2	CAISDGTTNTGELFF	TGTGCCATCAGTGACGGGACAACGAACACCGGGGAGCTGTTTTTT
TRBV5-1	TRBD1	NA	TRBJ2-2	CASSYGTGYTGELFF	TGCGCCAGCAGCTACGGGACAGGTTACACCGGGGAGCTGTTTTTT
TRBV5-1	NA	NA	TRBJ1-1	CASSLVQGPNTEAFF	TGCGCCAGCAGCTTGGTTCAGGGCCCTAACACTGAAGCTTTCTTT
TRBV6-5	TRBD1	NA	TRBJ1-2	CASSYSAGTAYGYTF	TGTGCCAGCAGTTACTCGGCGGGGACAGCCTATGGCTACACCTTC
TRBV28	TRBD2	NA	TRBJ2-5	CAIGEGLEETQYF	TGTGCCATTGGGGAGGGGCTAGAAGAGACCCAGTACTTC
TRBV5-4	NA	NA	TRBJ2-3	CASSSTPHTDTQYF	TGTGCCAGCAGCTCGACTCCCCACACAGATACGCAGTATTTT
TRBV11-2	NA	few	TRBJ2-5	CASAPRPRETQYF	TGTGCCAGCGCCCCCCGTCCCAGGGAGACCCAGTACTTC
TRBV9	TRBD2	many	TRBJ2-1	CASSYSLAGGVYNEQFF	TGTGCCAGCAGCTACTCACTAGCGGGAGGGGTCTACAATGAGCAGTTCTTC
TRBV19	TRBD1	NA	TRBJ2-1	CASSRDRAPNEQFF	TGTGCCAGTAGCCGGGACAGGGCCCCCAATGAGCAGTTCTTC
TRBV28	NA	once	TRBJ2-1	CASSMGGLAYNEQFF	TGTGCCAGCAGTATGGGCGGGTTAGCCTACAATGAGCAGTTCTTC
TRBV28	NA	NA	TRBJ1-1	CASTSWWAGLRNTEAFF	TGTGCCAGCACGAGTTGGTGGGCAGGGCTTCGGAACACTGAAGCTTTCTTT
TRBV30	NA	NA	TRBJ1-1	CAWSVRHGTEAFF	TGTGCCTGGAGTGTAAGACATGGCACTGAAGCTTTCTTT
TRBV6-5	TRBD2	few	TRBJ2-2	CASSAERGGELFF	TGTGCCAGCAGCGCCGAGCGGGGCGGGGAGCTGTTTTTT
TRBV7-6	NA	NA	TRBJ2-5	CASSPGVGLGETQYF	TGTGCCAGCAGCCCAGGGGTGGGGTTGGGAGAGACCCAGTACTTC
TRBV5-4	NA	NA	TRBJ2-3	CASSPTSIRDTQYF	TGTGCCAGCAGCCCTACTAGTATCCGGGATACGCAGTATTTT
TRBV19	TRBD2	NA	TRBJ2-2	CASSSRGVSGELFF	TGTGCCAGTAGTTCTCGGGGGGTAAGCGGGGAGCTGTTTTTT
TRBV18	TRBD2	NA	TRBJ2-1	CASSSGTSGDNEQFF	TGTGCCAGCTCGTCCGGGACTAGCGGCGACAATGAGCAGTTCTTC
TRBV7-8	TRBD1	NA	TRBJ1-2	CASSLGDSYGYTF	TGTGCCAGCAGCTTAGGGGACAGTTATGGCTACACCTTC